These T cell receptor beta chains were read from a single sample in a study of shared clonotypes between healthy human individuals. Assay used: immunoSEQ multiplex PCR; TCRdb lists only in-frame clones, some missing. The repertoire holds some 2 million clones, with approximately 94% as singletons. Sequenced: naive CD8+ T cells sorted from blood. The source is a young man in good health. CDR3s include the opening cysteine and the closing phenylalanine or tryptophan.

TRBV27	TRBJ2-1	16	CASSSPGTGGLNEQFF
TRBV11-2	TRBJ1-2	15	CASSLGVGQPYGYTF
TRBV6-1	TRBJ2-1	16	CASSAEQGNIYNEQFF
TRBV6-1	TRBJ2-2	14	CASKSGTGPGELFF
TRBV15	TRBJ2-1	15	CATSPRLDGVNEQFF
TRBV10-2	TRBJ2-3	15	CASSETSGITDTQYF
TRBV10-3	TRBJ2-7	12	CAISGSGDEQYF
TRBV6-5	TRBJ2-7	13	CASEDRVAYEQYF
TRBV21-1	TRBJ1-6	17	CASSKAKGYTYNSPLHF
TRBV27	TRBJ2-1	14	CASMLSGRYNEQFF
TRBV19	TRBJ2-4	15	CASSTDSRAKNIQYF
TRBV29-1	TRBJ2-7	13	CSVLAGPTPGQYF
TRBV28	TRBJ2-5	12	CASSFTSGTQYF
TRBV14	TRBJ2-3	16	CAGSPTRQGSTDTQYF
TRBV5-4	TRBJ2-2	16	CASSLELAGGTGELFF
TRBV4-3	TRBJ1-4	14	CASSQDRGAGKLFF
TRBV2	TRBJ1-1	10	CASREAGAFF
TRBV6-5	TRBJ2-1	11	CASRQGNEQFF
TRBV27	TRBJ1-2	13	CASSWFSGYGYTF
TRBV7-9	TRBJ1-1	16	CASSPRDRTPNTEAFF
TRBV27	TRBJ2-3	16	CASSSRTGGSTDTQYF
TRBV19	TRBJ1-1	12	CASSLGGVEAFF
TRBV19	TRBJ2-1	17	CASTTALGKLAGDEQFF
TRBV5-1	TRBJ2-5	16	CASSLEWSGGQETQYF
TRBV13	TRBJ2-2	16	CASSSPQGANTGELFF
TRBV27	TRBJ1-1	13	CASGIQLNTEAFF
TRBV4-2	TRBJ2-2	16	CASSPYERPNTGELFF
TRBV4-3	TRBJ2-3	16	CASGGLAGEETDTQYF
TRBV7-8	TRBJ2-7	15	CASSLLGQGSYEQYF
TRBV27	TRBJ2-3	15	CASSLTWDLTDTQYF
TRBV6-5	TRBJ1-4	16	CASSYSPRPTNEKLFF
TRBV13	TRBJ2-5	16	CASSVYLAGAVETQYF
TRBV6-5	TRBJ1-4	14	CASSYGQGSEKLFF
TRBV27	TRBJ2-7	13	CASSLWHSHEQYF
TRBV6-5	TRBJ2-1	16	CASSSRLAGAYNEQFF
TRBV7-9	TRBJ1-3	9	CASRVPADF
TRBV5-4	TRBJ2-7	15	CASGTSGGAVHEQYF
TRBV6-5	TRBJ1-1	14	CASSPMPANTEAFF
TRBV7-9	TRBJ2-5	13	CASSPPAAETQYF
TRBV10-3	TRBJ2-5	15	CAISESTVVQETQYF
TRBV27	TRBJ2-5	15	CASSSRGTGWETQYF
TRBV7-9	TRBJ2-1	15	CASSSTGLAGVEQFF
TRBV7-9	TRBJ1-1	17	CASSPRGQGSKNTEAFF
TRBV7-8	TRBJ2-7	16	CASSLKGLAYSYEQYF
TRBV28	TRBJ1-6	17	CASSPREGRSYNSPLHF
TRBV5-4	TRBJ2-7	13	CASSYRGTYEQYF
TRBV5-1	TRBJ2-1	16	CASSSVLGLGRNEQFF
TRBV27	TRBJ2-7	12	CASSTSGGEQYF